One and the same sample provided the 22 T cell receptor beta chains below, sequenced in a study of T cell responses to AZD1222 COVID-19 vaccine. Clones were read by immunoSEQ multiplex PCR, and TCRdb kept only the in-frame ones, dropping some. This table holds some 120,000 clones, around 86% found once. The specimen comprised peripheral blood, sampled on day 0 of AZD1222 vaccination. These receptors all come from an adult in good health.

In this sample, this clone turned up a few times. The chain couples TRBV11-2 to TRBJ2-7; D remains unclear. The germline gives CDR1 SGHAT, CDR2 FQNNGV. The V gene lost 1 base and the J gene lost 3 bases, with 13 bases spanning the gap. This CDR3 has 15 amino acids. In DNA form, the CDR3 reads TGTGCCAGCAGCTTAGGGAACGGACCCCTCTACGAGCAGTACTTC. As protein: CASSLGNGPLYEQYF. Full variable domain (missing parts from reference TRBV11-2 and TRBJ2-7): EAGVAQSPRYKIIEKRQSVAFWCNPISGHATLYWYQQILGQGPKLLIQFQNNGVVDDSQLPKDRFSAERLKGVDSTLKIQPAKLEDSAVYLCASSLGNGPLYEQYFGPGTRLTVT.

The chain joins TRBV3-1 (or the pseudogene TRBV3-2) to TRBJ2-5; D tentatively reads TRBD1 or TRBD2 (6 bases each). V dropped 5 bases and J dropped 4 bases, with 14 bases sitting between them. Germline CDR1 LGHDT, CDR2 YNNKEL (reference sequence). This CDR3 spans 14 amino acids. The CDR3 reads CASSSLGGRETQYF. The CDR3 DNA follows: TGTGCCAGCAGCTCGCTAGGGGGGCGAGAGACCCAGTACTTC.

The V and J genes are TRBV6-5 and TRBJ1-4; no firm D call. The CDR3 has 15 residues. Per germline, CDR1 MNHEY and CDR2 SVGAGI. Trimming took off 5 bases at V and 4 bases at J, with 14 bases between the two ends. CDR3 loop: CASSPDWGGNEKLFF. In DNA form, the CDR3 reads TGTGCCAGCAGTCCCGATTGGGGTGGTAATGAAAAACTGTTTTTT.

V usage is TRBV27 and J usage is TRBJ1-1; 7 bases map to TRBD1. Germline loops: CDR1 MNHEY, CDR2 SMNVEV (reference sequence). The CDR3 totals 15 residues. With 5 bases clipped from V and 2 bases from J, the junction kept 8 bases outside the gene matches. The CDR3 loop is CASSARTGANTEAFF. CDR3 coding DNA: TGTGCCAGCAGTGCACGGACAGGAGCTAACACTGAAGCTTTCTTT.

This sequence joins TRBV7-8 and TRBJ2-7; the D gene could be TRBD1 or TRBD2 (5 bases each). The CDR3 is made up of 15 amino acids. Trimming stripped 6 bases from V and 4 bases from J, with 19 bases between. CDR1 and CDR2 (germline): SGHVS, FQNEAQ. The CDR3 DNA is TGTGCCAGCAGTCGGGTCCGGGGAACAGGTTACGAGCAGTACTTC. It encodes CASSRVRGTGYEQYF. Together with reference TRBV7-8 and TRBJ2-7, the CDR3 gives the full variable domain: GAGVSQSPRYKVAKRGQDVALRCDPISGHVSLFWYQQALGQGPEFLTYFQNEAQLDKSGLPSDRFFAERPEGSVSTLKIQRTQQEDSAVYLCASSRVRGTGYEQYFGPGTRLTVT.

This chain uses TRBV4-1 with TRBJ1-6, with TRBD1 matching 7 bases. This CDR3 is built from 13 residues. CDR1 and CDR2 (germline): MGHRA, YSYEKL. Trimming took 1 base from V and 12 from J; bases not matched to a gene: 3. DNA of the CDR3: TGCGCCAGCAGCCAAGGCGGGGACAGACCCCTCCACTTT. Translation gives CASSQGGDRPLHF.

J is TRBJ1-1 and V is TRBV5-1; D unclear. The CDR3 is 13 amino acids. CDR1 SGHRS and CDR2 YFSETQ come from the germline V gene. V lost 6 bases and J 1 base, leaving 10 bases between the germline ends. DNA for the CDR3: TGCGCCAGCACGACGGGATCGAACACTGAAGCTTTCTTT. Its translation: CASTTGSNTEAFF. Drawing the rest from reference TRBV5-1 and TRBJ1-1, the complete variable domain is KAGVTQTPRYLIKTRGQQVTLSCSPISGHRSVSWYQQTPGQGLQFLFEYFSETQRNKGNFPGRFSGRQFSNSRSEMNVSTLELGDSALYLCASTTGSNTEAFFGQGTRLTVV.

This chain joins TRBV19 and TRBJ1-2, with TRBD1 as a possible D gene (6 bases). V was shortened by 6 bases and J by 2 bases, with 10 bases between the two germline ends. The germline gives CDR1 LNHDA, CDR2 SQIVND (reference sequence). The CDR3 has 13 residues. Here the CDR3 DNA reads TGTGCCAGTAGCCCGGACAGCAACTATGGCTACACCTTC. Protein product: CASSPDSNYGYTF.

V usage is TRBV7-6 and J usage is TRBJ2-3; no definite D call. This CDR3 contains 16 residues. V was trimmed by 3 bases and J by 2 bases, leaving 15 bases between them. Per the germline V gene, CDR1 is SGHVS and CDR2 is FNYEAQ. This CDR3 reads CASSFPFWGSTDTQYF. DNA of the CDR3: TGTGCCAGCAGCTTCCCCTTTTGGGGATCCACAGATACGCAGTATTTT.

V usage is TRBV2 and J usage is TRBJ2-2; 9 bases line up with TRBD1. Trimming took 2 bases from V and 4 from J; bases not matched to a gene: 5. Germline CDR1 SNHLY, CDR2 FYNNEI. CDR3 length: 16 amino acids. The CDR3 spells CASSERRQGGTGELFF. Written as DNA, the CDR3 is TGTGCCAGCAGTGAAAGAAGACAGGGGGGCACCGGGGAGCTGTTTTTT.

V is TRBV27 and J is TRBJ2-2; unclear D gene. CDR1 MNHEY and CDR2 SMNVEV come from the germline V gene (reference sequence). V was trimmed by 6 bases and J by 0 bases, leaving 5 bases between them. The CDR3 covers 13 residues. The chain's CDR3 is CASRNTNTGELFF. CDR3 nucleotide sequence: TGTGCCAGCAGGAACACGAACACCGGGGAGCTGTTTTTT.

V usage is TRBV28 and J usage is TRBJ2-7, with no clear D. The CDR3 runs 12 residues. V gave up 4 bases and J gave up 4 bases, with 8 bases separating them. Germline V gene data show CDR1 as MDHEN and CDR2 as SYDVKM. The CDR3 nucleotides are TGTGCCAGCAGTTCGGCCTATTACGAGCAGTACTTC. Amino acids: CASSSAYYEQYF.

The CDR3, as DNA: TGTGCCAGCAGCTTACGTGGCCTTGGGGGAGTAGAGACCCAGTACTTC. Its translation: CASSLRGLGGVETQYF. V usage is TRBV7-9 and J usage is TRBJ2-5; D tentatively reads TRBD1 or TRBD2 (5 bases each). CDR3 length: 16 residues. CDR1 is SEHNR, CDR2 FQNEAQ, per germline (reference sequence). V was shortened by 2 bases and J by 4 bases, with 17 bases between the two germline ends. The whole variable domain, filled in from reference TRBV7-9 and TRBJ2-5, reads DTGVSQNPRHKITKRGQNVTFRCDPISEHNRLYWYRQTLGQGPEFLTYFQNEAQLEKSRLLSDRFSAERPKGSFSTLEIQRTEQGDSAMYLCASSLRGLGGVETQYFGPGTRLLVL.

The V and J genes are TRBV28 and TRBJ2-5, with 7 bases fitting TRBD2. The CDR3 is made up of 13 amino acids. The germline V gene has CDR1 MDHEN and CDR2 SYDVKM. After removal of 4 bases from V and 3 bases from J, the junction contained 2 bases not matched to a gene. The CDR3 DNA sequence: TGTGCCAGCAGTTGGGCGGGAGAAGAGACCCAGTACTTC. This encodes CASSWAGEETQYF.

The V gene is TRBV19, the J gene TRBJ1-5; TRBD1 agrees at 9 bases. Germline values: CDR1 LNHDA, CDR2 SQIVND (reference sequence). The CDR3 length is 14 residues. Unmatched junction bases numbered 6, after V lost 5 bases and J lost 7 bases. CDR3 loop: CASSPGQGWQPQHF. The CDR3 coding sequence is TGTGCCAGTAGTCCGGGACAGGGTTGGCAGCCCCAGCATTTT.

The chain combines TRBV21-1 with TRBJ2-7; the table gives TRBD2 as D, unverified against the DNA. TRBV21-1 is flagged as a pseudogene. The CDR3 consists of 18 residues. The CDR3 nucleotides are TGTGCCAGCAGCAAAGTTAAAACGGCTGCCGGAGCTGTAGGCGAGCAGTACTTC. It codes for CASSKVKTAAGAVGEQYF.

CDR3 nucleotide sequence: TGTGCCAGCAGCTTGGGTGGGATACCCAGGGCCGAGCAGTACTTC. Translating gives CASSLGGIPRAEQYF. The chain uses TRBV5-6 and TRBJ2-7; TRBD1 might be the D (5 bases). CDR3 length: 15 amino acids. V lost 0 bases, J lost 6 bases, and 16 bases lay in between. Germline V gene sequence: CDR1 SGHDT, CDR2 YYEEEE.

The CDR3 DNA follows: TGTGCCAGCTCAGCCCAGTACACCGGGGAGCTGTTTTTT. Residues: CASSAQYTGELFF. The chain has TRBV18 and TRBJ2-2; D ambiguous. Germline CDR1 and CDR2: KGHSH and LQKENI. With 5 bases removed from V and 3 bases from J, the gap between germline ends came to 7 bases. The CDR3 is 13 amino acids.

This clone was seen repeatedly, ten times or more. The sample contains more than one DNA sequence encoding this CDR3. The rearrangement joins TRBV12-3 or TRBV12-4 to TRBJ2-2, with no clear D. V lost 6 bases, J lost 5 bases, and 4 bases lay in between. The CDR3 covers 11 residues. The CDR3 sequence is CASRGTGELFF. DNA for the CDR3: TGTGCCAGCAGAGGGACCGGGGAGCTGTTTTTT.

The genes are TRBV28 and TRBJ1-5; TRBD1 matches at 9 bases. V lost 6 bases to trimming and J lost 5 bases; unmatched junction nucleotides: 8. CDR1 MDHEN and CDR2 SYDVKM come from the germline V gene. This CDR3 spans 15 amino acids. The CDR3 is CASSLGTGNDQPQHF. As DNA, the CDR3 is TGTGCCAGCAGCCTCGGGACAGGGAATGATCAGCCCCAGCATTTT.

The rearrangement links TRBV3-1 (or the pseudogene TRBV3-2) to TRBJ2-7, with 14 nucleotides matching TRBD2. This CDR3 has 16 residues. Germline CDR1 and CDR2: LGHDT and YNNKEL (reference sequence). V gave up 4 bases and J gave up 2 bases; unmatched junction bases: 4. CDR3 protein: CASSPRLAGGPYEQYF. CDR3 nucleotide sequence: TGTGCCAGCAGCCCCAGACTAGCGGGGGGGCCCTACGAGCAGTACTTC.

The V and J genes are TRBV5-5 and TRBJ2-5; TRBD1 might be the D (5 bases). The germline gives CDR1 SGHKS, CDR2 YYEKEE (reference sequence). This CDR3 region has 17 residues. Trimming cost V 2 bases and J 4 bases, with 21 bases left between them. CDR3 protein: CASSFSWGSAFGETQYF. The CDR3 DNA is TGTGCCAGCAGCTTTTCCTGGGGCAGTGCCTTCGGAGAGACCCAGTACTTC.